The 13 T cell receptor beta chains given below trace back to one sample, sequenced in a study of cytomegalovirus exposure and HLA in healthy donors. PCR primers comprised 60 Vbeta and 13 Jbeta primers. Clones were read by immunoSEQ multiplex PCR, and TCRdb kept only the in-frame ones, dropping some. The repertoire consists of about 120,000 clones, with under 90% occurring once and the leading ten covering 3% to 5%. The sequenced sample was PBMCs. The receptors here all came from a woman in her twenties or thirties in good health and CMV-seronegative.

The chain recombines TRBV6-5 with TRBJ1-2, with TRBD1 as a possible D gene (5 bases). CDR3 length: 16 residues. V was shortened by 0 bases and J by 0 bases, with 11 bases between the two germline ends. Per the germline V gene, CDR1 is MNHEY and CDR2 is SVGAGI. The CDR3 is CASSYSRRGANYGYTF. The CDR3 bases are TGTGCCAGCAGTTACTCTAGACGGGGGGCTAACTATGGCTACACCTTC.

There are a few counts of this clone. This chain connects TRBV5-1 to TRBJ2-5; the match to TRBD2 covers 10 bases. The CDR3 runs to 15 residues. Germline CDR1 reads SGHRS; CDR2 reads YFSETQ. V trimming: 4 bases; J trimming: 5 bases; junction bases outside the gene matches: 8. This CDR3 is CASSPPLAGEETQYF. CDR3 coding DNA: TGCGCCAGCAGCCCGCCTCTAGCGGGAGAGGAGACCCAGTACTTC.

V and J are TRBV5-8 and TRBJ1-4; TRBD1 matches at 7 bases. Germline V lookup: CDR1 SGHTS, CDR2 YDEGEE. J was trimmed by 8 bases and V by 0 bases; bases with no gene match: 4. This CDR3 comprises 14 residues. Written as DNA, the CDR3 is TGTGCCAGCAGCTTGGGACAGGGTGGGGAAAAACTGTTTTTT. It encodes CASSLGQGGEKLFF. Complete variable domain (other parts from reference TRBV5-8 and TRBJ1-4): EAGVTQSPTHLIKTRGQQATLRCSPISGHTSVYWYQQALGLGLQFLLWYDEGEERNRGNFPPRFSGRQFPNYSSELNVNALELEDSALYLCASSLGQGGEKLFFGSGTQLSVL.

This clone was counted a few times. The chain employs TRBV20-1 and TRBJ2-1; no definite D call. Germline CDR1 is DFQATT and CDR2 is SNEGSKA (reference sequence). The CDR3 runs to 10 residues. V was cut by 7 bases and J by 7 bases, with 8 bases left in between. CDR3 DNA: TGCAGTGTCGAGAGGAATGAGCAGTTCTTC. Encoded protein: CSVERNEQFF.

The chain couples TRBV19 to TRBJ2-3, with 10 bases identical to TRBD2. J gave up 2 bases and V 7 bases, and 12 bases lay outside the gene matches. Germline loops: CDR1 LNHDA, CDR2 SQIVND (reference sequence). This CDR3 is built from 17 residues. The CDR3 sequence: CASNSAHTSGNTDTQYF. Here the CDR3 DNA reads TGTGCCAGTAACTCTGCTCATACTAGCGGGAACACAGATACGCAGTATTTT. Complete variable domain (other parts from reference TRBV19 and TRBJ2-3): DGGITQSPKYLFRKEGQNVTLSCEQNLNHDAMYWYRQDPGQGLRLIYYSQIVNDFQKGDIAEGYSVSREKKESFPLTVTSAQKNPTAFYLCASNSAHTSGNTDTQYFGPGTRLTVL.

This clone was recorded only once. J is TRBJ1-3 and V is TRBV10-1; no clear D. Per germline, CDR1 WNHNN and CDR2 SYGVQD (reference sequence). The CDR3 has 13 residues. V was shortened by 6 bases and J by 0 bases, with 6 bases between the two germline ends. In nucleotides, the CDR3 is TGCGCCAGCAGCCGAGGCTCTGGAAACACCATATATTTT. The encoded protein is CASSRGSGNTIYF.

This clone was seen a handful of times. The chain employs TRBV5-1 and TRBJ1-2; the match to TRBD1 covers 8 bases. The CDR3 runs 15 residues. Unmatched junction bases numbered 3, after V lost 2 bases and J lost 0 bases. Germline V lookup: CDR1 SGHRS, CDR2 YFSETQ. In nucleotides, the CDR3 is TGCGCCAGCAGCTTCTCAGGGGGCACTAACTATGGCTACACCTTC. Its translation: CASSFSGGTNYGYTF.

The chain couples TRBV7-9 to TRBJ2-7; tentatively, D is TRBD1 (5 bases). CDR1 and CDR2 from the germline V gene are SEHNR and FQNEAQ (reference sequence). The CDR3 covers 13 residues. Trimming took 7 bases from V and 2 from J, leaving 12 bases between them. The CDR3: CASTPGQAYEQYF. The CDR3 region has the DNA TGTGCCAGCACCCCAGGGCAGGCCTACGAGCAGTACTTC.

With respect to this clone: An end of the junction does not agree with germline; a read error may underlie this. V usage is TRBV7-9 and J usage is TRBJ2-2; 8 bases are a match to TRBD2. The CDR3 consists of 16 residues. Germline values: CDR1 SEHNR, CDR2 FQNEAQ (reference sequence). In DNA, the CDR3 is TGTTCCAGCAGCGGGGTTCGAGCGGGAGACACCGGGGAGCTGTTTTTT. This encodes CSSSGVRAGDTGELFF. Combining the CDR3 with reference TRBV7-9 and TRBJ2-2 gives the whole variable domain DTGVSQNPRHKITKRGQNVTFRCDPISEHNRLYWYRQTLGQGPEFLTYFQNEAQLEKSRLLSDRFSAERPKGSFSTLEIQRTEQGDSAMYLCSSSGVRAGDTGELFFGEGSRLTVL.

The count of this clone is one. The gene calls are TRBV28 and TRBJ2-1; 8 positions agree with TRBD2. The CDR3 is 16 amino acids. Germline trimming cut 4 bases from V and 4 bases from J; bases unmatched to any gene: 9. Germline V gives CDR1 MDHEN, CDR2 SYDVKM. Here the CDR3 DNA reads TGTGCCAGCAGTTCTTCTGGTAGCGGGGCGTACAATGAGCAGTTCTTC. This translates into CASSSSGSGAYNEQFF.

The chain combines TRBV30 with TRBJ1-6, with D unresolved. The CDR3 sequence is 13 residues long. Trimming removed 0 bases at V and 8 bases at J, with 8 bases between. The germline V gene has CDR1 GTSNPN and CDR2 SVGIG (reference sequence). The CDR3 region is CAWSVGRHSPLHF. DNA of the CDR3: TGTGCCTGGAGTGTTGGCCGTCATTCACCCCTCCACTTT.

This clone has more than one count but fewer than ten. The rearrangement uses TRBV4-2 and TRBJ1-1; D not certain. The CDR3 length is 12 residues. The germline V gene encodes CDR1 LGHNA and CDR2 YNFKEQ. Trimming took 1 base from V and 8 from J, leaving 8 bases between them. The DNA of the CDR3 is TGTGCCAGCAGCCAAGTTTCAGGAGAAGCTTTCTTT. Its translation: CASSQVSGEAFF.

CDR3 residues: CASSLITTNSPLHF. CDR3 nucleotide sequence: TGTGCCAGCAGTCTGATAACAACAAATTCACCCCTCCACTTT. V is TRBV28 and J is TRBJ1-6, with D uncertain. The CDR3 is made up of 14 amino acids. Germline lookup yields CDR1 MDHEN and CDR2 SYDVKM. The V end was cut by 5 bases, the J end by 7 bases, with 12 bases between. Variable domain in full (rest from reference TRBV28 and TRBJ1-6): DVKVTQSSRYLVKRTGEKVFLECVQDMDHENMFWYRQDPGLGLRLIYFSYDVKMKEKGDIPEGYSVSREKKERFSLILESASTNQTSMYLCASSLITTNSPLHFGNGTRLTVT.